This T cell receptor beta chain originates from a study of T cell changes during pregnancy in multiple sclerosis. The protocol was immunoSEQ multiplex PCR, while the TCRdb copy is restricted to in-frame clones and leaves out a portion. The profile covers around 120,000 clones, with roughly 90% appearing a single time and approximately 3.7% taken by the ten largest. V was pared by 1 base and J by 2 bases, with 15 bases between. The germline V gene has CDR1 SGHVS and CDR2 FQNEAQ. The CDR3 covers 17 residues. The chain has TRBV7-8 and TRBJ1-5, with D possibly TRBD1 on 6 matching bases. This sequence was found in a female donor with multiple sclerosis, enrolled in a pregnancy study. The sample here was peripheral blood, taken after pregnancy. The CDR3 reads CASSLGVGAAGNQPQHF. CDR3 sequence (DNA): TGTGCCAGCAGCTTAGGAGTGGGGGCGGCAGGCAATCAGCCCCAGCATTTT.